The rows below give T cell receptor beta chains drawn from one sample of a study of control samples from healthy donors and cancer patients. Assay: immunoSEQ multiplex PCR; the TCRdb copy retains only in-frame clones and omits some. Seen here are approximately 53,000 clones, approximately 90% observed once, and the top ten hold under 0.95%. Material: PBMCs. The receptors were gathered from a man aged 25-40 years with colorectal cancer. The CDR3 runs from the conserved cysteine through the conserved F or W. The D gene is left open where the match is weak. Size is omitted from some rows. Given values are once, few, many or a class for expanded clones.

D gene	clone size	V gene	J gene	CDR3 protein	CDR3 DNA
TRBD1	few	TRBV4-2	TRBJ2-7	CASSQEGRTGGYEQYF	TGTGCCAGCAGCCAAGAAGGGAGGACAGGGGGCTACGAGCAGTACTTC
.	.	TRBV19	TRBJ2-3	CASSIRRPMGTGTDTQYF	TGTGCCAGTAGCATCCGGCGGCCGATGGGCACTGGCACAGATACGCAGTATTTT
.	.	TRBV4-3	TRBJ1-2	CASSPIRGQIYGYTF	TGCGCCAGCAGCCCCATCCGGGGGCAGATCTATGGCTACACCTTC
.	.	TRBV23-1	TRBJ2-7	CASSGSGCEQYF	TGCGCCAGCTCAGGGTCGGGATGCGAGCAGTACTTC
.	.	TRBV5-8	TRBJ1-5	CASSAGLLADSNQPQHF	TGTGCCAGCAGCGCCGGGTTGCTGGCGGACTCCAATCAGCCCCAGCATTTT
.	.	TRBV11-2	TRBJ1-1	CASSLDPGRTEAFF	TGTGCCAGCAGCTTAGATCCAGGGAGGACTGAAGCTTTCTTT
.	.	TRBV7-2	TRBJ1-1	CASSYLRQVGTEAFF	TGTGCCAGCAGCTACCTTCGACAGGTTGGCACTGAAGCTTTCTTT
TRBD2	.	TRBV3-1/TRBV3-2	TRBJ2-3	CASSHDRDYTSTDTQYF	TGTGCCAGCAGCCACGACCGGGACTACACTAGCACAGATACGCAGTATTTT
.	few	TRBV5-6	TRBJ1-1	CASSRDRMNTEAFF	TGTGCCAGCAGCCGTGACAGGATGAACACTGAAGCTTTCTTT
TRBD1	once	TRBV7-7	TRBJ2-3	CASSLQGVEDLSSTDTQYF	TGTGCTAGCAGCCTTCAGGGGGTGGAGGACCTCTCTAGCACAGATACGCAGTATTTT
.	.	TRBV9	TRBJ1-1	CASSPWEGGTEAFF	TGTGCCAGCAGCCCCTGGGAGGGAGGCACTGAAGCTTTCTTT
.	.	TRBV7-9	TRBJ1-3	CASSFDRPSGNTIYF	TGTGCCAGCAGCTTCGACAGGCCCTCTGGAAACACCATATATTTT
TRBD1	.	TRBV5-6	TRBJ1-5	CASSWTGQGTRNSNQPQHF	TGTGCCAGCAGCTGGACAGGACAGGGAACGAGAAATAGCAATCAGCCCCAGCATTTT
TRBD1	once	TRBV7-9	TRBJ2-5	CASSLGTAQTQYF	TGTGCCAGCAGCCTGGGGACAGCCCAGACCCAGTACTTC
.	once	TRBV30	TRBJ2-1	CAWSASSRFRSSTVYNEQFF	TGTGCCTGGAGCGCCTCAAGTAGGTTTAGGTCCTCAACCGTCTACAATGAGCAGTTCTTC
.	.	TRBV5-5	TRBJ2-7	CASSLDGDRTSTYEQYF	TGTGCCAGCAGCTTGGACGGCGACAGGACCAGCACCTACGAGCAGTACTTC
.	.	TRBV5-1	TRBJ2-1	CASSLGPRGSSYNEQFF	TGCGCCAGCAGCTTGGGACCCCGGGGGAGCTCCTACAATGAGCAGTTCTTC
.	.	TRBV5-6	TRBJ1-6	CASSSGHSNSPLHF	TGTGCCAGCAGCTCTGGACACTCCAATTCACCCCTCCACTTT
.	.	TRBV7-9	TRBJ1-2	CASSWTANYGYIF	TGTGCCAGCAGTTGGACAGCTAACTATGGCTACATCTTC
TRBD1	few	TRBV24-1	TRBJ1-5	CATSDSDRGGNQPQHF	TGTGCCACCAGTGATTCCGACAGGGGTGGCAATCAGCCCCAGCATTTT
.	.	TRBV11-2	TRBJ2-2	CASSLNTLNTGELFF	TGTGCCAGCAGCTTAAACACCCTGAACACCGGGGAGCTGTTTTTT
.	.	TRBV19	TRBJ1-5	CASSLGGDQHF	TGTGCCAGTAGTCTGGGGGGGGACCAGCATTTT
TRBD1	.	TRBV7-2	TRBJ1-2	CASSLEVGQSYGYTF	TGTGCCAGCAGCTTAGAGGTGGGACAGTCCTATGGCTACACCTTC
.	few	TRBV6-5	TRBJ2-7	CASSYSGTSTSYEQYF	TGTGCCAGCAGTTACTCTGGGACTTCAACCTCCTACGAGCAGTACTTC
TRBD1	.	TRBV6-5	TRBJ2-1	CASLDRVYNEQFF	TGTGCCAGCCTAGACAGGGTATACAATGAGCAGTTCTTC
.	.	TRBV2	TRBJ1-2	CASTPNPLYYGYTF	TGTGCCAGCACCCCCAATCCCCTTTACTATGGCTACACCTTC
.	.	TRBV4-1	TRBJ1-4	CASSQEGTPGEKLFF	TGCGCCAGCAGCCAAGAAGGGACACCGGGGGAAAAACTGTTTTTT
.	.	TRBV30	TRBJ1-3	CAWSVLPGIEGNTIYF	TGTGCCTGGAGTGTACTTCCAGGGATCGAGGGAAACACCATATATTTT
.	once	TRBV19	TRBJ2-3	CASSWSPDTQYF	TGTGCCAGTAGTTGGTCCCCAGATACGCAGTATTTT
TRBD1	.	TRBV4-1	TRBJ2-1	CASSQLTGNMRNNEQFF	TGCGCCAGCAGCCAACTGACAGGGAATATGCGAAATAATGAGCAGTTCTTC
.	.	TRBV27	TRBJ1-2	CASSPLSPKFGYTF	TGTGCCAGCAGTCCTTTATCCCCGAAGTTTGGCTACACCTTC
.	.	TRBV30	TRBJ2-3	CAWSKRKGGFGDTQYF	TGTGCCTGGAGTAAAAGGAAAGGGGGTTTTGGGGATACGCAGTATTTT
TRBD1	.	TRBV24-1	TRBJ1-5	CATSDAGTGGAEPQHF	TGTGCCACCAGTGATGCGGGGACAGGGGGCGCCGAGCCCCAGCATTTT
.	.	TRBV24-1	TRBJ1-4	CATSDSSPGQYGEKLFF	TGTGCCACCAGTGATTCGAGCCCGGGACAATATGGTGAAAAACTGTTTTTT
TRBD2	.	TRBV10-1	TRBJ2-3	CASSAQTSGGADTQYF	TGCGCCAGCAGTGCACAGACTAGCGGGGGAGCAGATACGCAGTATTTT
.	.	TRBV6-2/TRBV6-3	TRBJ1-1	CASSLHKGTEAFF	TGTGCCAGCAGTTTGCATAAAGGGACTGAAGCTTTCTTT
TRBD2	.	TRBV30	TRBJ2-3	CAWSVSAPLAGSRDTQYF	TGTGCCTGGAGTGTAAGTGCCCCCCTAGCGGGGAGCAGGGATACGCAGTATTTT
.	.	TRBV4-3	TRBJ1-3	CASSLGPRENTIYF	TGCGCCAGCAGCCTGGGCCCGAGGGAAAACACCATATATTTT
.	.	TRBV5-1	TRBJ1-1	CASSLEAGRLMNTEAFF	TGCGCCAGCAGCTTGGAGGCTGGGAGGCTGATGAACACTGAAGCTTTCTTT
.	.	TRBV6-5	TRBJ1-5	CASSYAGTGQPQHF	TGTGCCAGCAGTTACGCGGGAACGGGACAGCCCCAGCATTTT
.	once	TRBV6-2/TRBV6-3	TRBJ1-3	CASSGRAFEVSGNTIYF	TGTGCCAGCAGTGGCCGGGCCTTTGAGGTTTCTGGAAACACCATATATTTT
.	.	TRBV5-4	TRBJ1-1	CASSSGEDYLNTEAFF	TGTGCCAGCAGCTCAGGGGAGGACTACCTAAACACTGAAGCTTTCTTT
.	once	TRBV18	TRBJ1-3	CASSPRGGDTGNTIYF	TGTGCCAGCTCACCACGTGGGGGTGATACTGGAAACACCATATATTTT
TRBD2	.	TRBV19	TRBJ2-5	CASSMGLAGGASVKTQYF	TGTGCCAGTAGTATGGGACTAGCGGGGGGGGCCTCCGTGAAGACCCAGTACTTC
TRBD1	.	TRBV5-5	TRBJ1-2	CASSLALAQGFEGYTF	TGTGCCAGCAGCTTGGCACTTGCACAGGGGTTTGAAGGCTACACCTTC
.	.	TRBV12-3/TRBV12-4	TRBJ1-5	CASSFILAQPQHF	TGTGCCAGCAGTTTCATCTTGGCTCAGCCCCAGCATTTT
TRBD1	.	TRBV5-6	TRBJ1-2	CASSPGQAVMGYTF	TGTGCCAGCAGCCCGGGACAGGCCGTTATGGGCTACACCTTC
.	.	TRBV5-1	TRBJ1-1	CASSLDGQFDAFF	TGCGCCAGCAGCTTGGACGGACAGTTCGATGCTTTCTTT
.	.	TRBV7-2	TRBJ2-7	CASSLGAQAYEQYF	TGTGCCAGCAGCTTAGGGGCACAGGCCTACGAGCAGTACTTC
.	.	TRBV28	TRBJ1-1	CASSSLGLNTEAFF	TGTGCCAGCAGTTCTCTTGGGTTGAACACTGAAGCTTTCTTT
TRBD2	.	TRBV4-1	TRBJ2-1	CASSQDGLAYNEQFF	TGCGCCAGCAGCCAAGATGGACTAGCGTACAATGAGCAGTTCTTC
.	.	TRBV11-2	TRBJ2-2	CASSLQTVSNTGELFF	TGTGCCAGCAGCCTCCAGACAGTTTCGAACACCGGGGAGCTGTTTTTT
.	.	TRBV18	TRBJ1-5	CASSPQGSEQPQHF	TGTGCCAGCTCACCACAAGGGTCAGAACAGCCCCAGCATTTT
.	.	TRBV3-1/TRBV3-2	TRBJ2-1	CASSQERREQFF	TGTGCCAGCAGCCAAGAAAGAAGGGAGCAGTTCTTC
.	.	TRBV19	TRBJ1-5	CASSIDLGDSDSNQPQHF	TGTGCCAGTAGTATAGATCTAGGCGACTCTGATAGCAATCAGCCCCAGCATTTT